One T cell receptor (beta chain) is described in this entry. The antigen remains unidentified. This sample is part of a study of shared clonotypes between healthy human individuals. In the study overall: Three CD4 naive, three CD4 memory, two CD8 naive and one CD8 memory plate were used per donor.

Subsets obtained from CD4+ cells comprised CD45RA+ naive and CD45RA-negative memory cells. Once extracted for a subset, genomic DNA was divided evenly among several immunoSEQ plates. Produced via immunoSEQ multiplex PCR; TCRdb's table is partial and in-frame only. The sample carries hundreds of thousands of clones, roughly 70% recorded once. Study-level findings and limits: It was the non-shared clonotypes that had lower generation probabilities than clonotypes shared by all four donors.

CDR3 length equals 15 residues. Trimming took 4 bases from V and 2 from J, leaving 14 bases between them. Germline lookup yields CDR1 LNHDA and CDR2 SQIVND (reference sequence). The clonotype originates from a woman aged 25 to 39 in good health. Source material: memory CD4+ T cells sorted from blood. Subset reported: CD45RA-negative fraction. The chain joins TRBV19 to TRBJ1-2, with no clear D. The CDR3 loop reads CASSNRATPNYGYTF. CDR3 DNA sequence: TGTGCCAGTAGTAACCGGGCCACGCCGAACTATGGCTACACCTTC.